This entry describes one T cell receptor beta chain. Its antigen remains unidentified. RNA extraction was followed by reverse transcription into cDNA, which acted as the sequencing template. Data came from immunoSEQ multiplex PCR; TCRdb stores just in-frame clones and leaves some out. The repertoire holds approximately 180,000 clones, about 48% seen once, with 10% to 14% in the top ten. The sample belongs to a study of CD8+ T cells in alopecia areata. Study overall: People stayed on tofacitinib for 6 to 18 months, then stopped the drug for 6 months. Findings of the study overall: Lesional tissue from the scalp (especially in alopecia totalis/universalis) showed higher clonality than normal scalp. Persistence in scalp and blood during tofacitinib was observed for many expanded lesional clones.

Treatment of the sample: oral pan-JAK inhibitor, 5-10 mg twice daily. Germline CDR1 reads SGHDT; CDR2 reads YYEEEE. This CDR3 region has 13 residues. V lost 4 bases to trimming and J lost 7 bases; unmatched junction nucleotides: 3. The chain is built from TRBV5-6 and TRBJ1-1, with 11 bases identical to TRBD1. This material consisted of CD8+ T cells sorted from blood, taken at week 24, from a patient treated with tofacitinib. The source of this sequence is a human donor with alopecia areata. DNA of the CDR3: TGTGCCAGCAGCCCGGGACAGGGGGTTGAAGCTTTCTTT. It encodes CASSPGQGVEAFF.